The 3 T cell receptor beta chains below were found in one sample sequenced in a study of STAT5B mutations in CD4+ large granular lymphocyte leukemia. Generated by immunoSEQ multiplex PCR, the TCRdb table keeps only in-frame clones and is missing some. The table includes tens of thousands of clones, about 81% detected once. The sample comprised CD4+ T cells from blood buffy coats. The receptors were sampled from a human donor in good health.

This sequence joins TRBV15 and TRBJ2-3; D gene uncertain. Germline V gives CDR1 LNHNV, CDR2 YYDKDF (reference sequence). CDR3 length: 14 amino acids. V lost 0 bases and J lost 8, with 12 bases in between. The CDR3 nucleotides read TGTGCCACCAGCAGAGATCCGGGCTCGAGTACGCAGTATTTT. This sequence encodes CATSRDPGSSTQYF. Looking up the rest from reference TRBV15 and TRBJ2-3 gives the full variable domain: DAMVIQNPRYQVTQFGKPVTLSCSQTLNHNVMYWYQQKSSQAPKLLFHYYDKDFNNEADTPDNFQSRRPNTSFCFLDIRSPGLGDTAMYLCATSRDPGSSTQYFGPGTRLTVL.

The chain recombines TRBV28 with TRBJ1-2, with D possibly matching TRBD1 (5 bases). Germline CDR1 is MDHEN and CDR2 is SYDVKM. The CDR3 has 14 amino acids. The ends were cut back, 4 bases at V and 3 bases at J, with 12 bases in the middle. As DNA, the CDR3 is TGTGCCAGCAGTTCCGGCGGGGCGGACTATGGCTACACCTTC. This sequence encodes CASSSGGADYGYTF.

The genes are TRBV5-1 and TRBJ2-5; the D is unclear. This CDR3 is built from 13 residues. Germline assignment: CDR1 SGHRS and CDR2 YFSETQ. Trimming took off 5 bases at V and 4 bases at J, with 12 bases between the two ends. Here the CDR3 DNA reads TGCGCCAGCAGGGCGAACTCAGGAGAGACCCAGTACTTC. Its protein product is CASRANSGETQYF.